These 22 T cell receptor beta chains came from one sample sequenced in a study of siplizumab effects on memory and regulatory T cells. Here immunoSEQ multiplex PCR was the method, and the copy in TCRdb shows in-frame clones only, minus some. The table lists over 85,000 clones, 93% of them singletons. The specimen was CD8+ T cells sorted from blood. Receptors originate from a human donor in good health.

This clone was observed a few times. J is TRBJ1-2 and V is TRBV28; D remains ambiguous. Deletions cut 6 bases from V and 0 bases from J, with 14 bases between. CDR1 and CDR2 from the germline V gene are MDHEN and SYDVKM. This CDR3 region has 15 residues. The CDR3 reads CASRSLRLANYGYTF. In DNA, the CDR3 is TGTGCCAGCAGATCCCTCAGGTTAGCTAACTATGGCTACACCTTC.

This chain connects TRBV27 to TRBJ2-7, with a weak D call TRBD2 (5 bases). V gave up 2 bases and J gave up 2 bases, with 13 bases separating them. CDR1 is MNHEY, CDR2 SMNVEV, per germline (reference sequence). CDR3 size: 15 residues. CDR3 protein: CASSLMGGRTYEQYF. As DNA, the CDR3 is TGTGCCAGCAGTTTAATGGGCGGGCGGACCTACGAGCAGTACTTC.

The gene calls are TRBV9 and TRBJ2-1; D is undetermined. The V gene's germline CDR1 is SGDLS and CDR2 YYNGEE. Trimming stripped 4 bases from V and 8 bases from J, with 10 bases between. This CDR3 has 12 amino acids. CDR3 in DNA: TGTGCCAGCAGCCCCAGGAATGATGAGCAGTTCTTC. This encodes CASSPRNDEQFF.

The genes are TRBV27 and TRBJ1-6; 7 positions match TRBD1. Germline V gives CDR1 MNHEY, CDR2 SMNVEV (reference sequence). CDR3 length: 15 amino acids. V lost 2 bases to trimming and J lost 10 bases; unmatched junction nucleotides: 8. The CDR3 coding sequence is TGTGCCAGCAGTTTAACTCAGGGGGTAGGGTCACCCCTCCACTTT. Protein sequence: CASSLTQGVGSPLHF.

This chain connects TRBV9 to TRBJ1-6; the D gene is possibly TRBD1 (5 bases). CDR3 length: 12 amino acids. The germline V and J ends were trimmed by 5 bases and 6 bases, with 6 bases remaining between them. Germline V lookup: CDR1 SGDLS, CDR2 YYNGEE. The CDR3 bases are TGTGCCAGCAGTGGGGGTAATTCACCCCTCCACTTT. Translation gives CASSGGNSPLHF.

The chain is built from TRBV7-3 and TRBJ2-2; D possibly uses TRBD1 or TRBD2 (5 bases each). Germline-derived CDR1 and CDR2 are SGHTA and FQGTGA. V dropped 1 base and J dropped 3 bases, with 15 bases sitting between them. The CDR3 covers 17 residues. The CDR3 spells CASSLMGESIYTGELFF. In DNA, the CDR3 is TGTGCCAGCAGCTTAATGGGGGAATCTATTTACACCGGGGAGCTGTTTTTT.

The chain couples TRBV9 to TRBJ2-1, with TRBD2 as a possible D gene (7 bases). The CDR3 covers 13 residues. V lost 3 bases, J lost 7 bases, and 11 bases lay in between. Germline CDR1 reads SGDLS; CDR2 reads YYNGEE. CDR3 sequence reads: CASSAGGANEQFF. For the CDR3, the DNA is TGTGCCAGCAGCGCGGGGGGCGCGAATGAGCAGTTCTTC. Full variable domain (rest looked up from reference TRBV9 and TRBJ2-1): DSGVTQTPKHLITATGQRVTLRCSPRSGDLSVYWYQQSLDQGLQFLIQYYNGEERAKGNILERFSAQQFPDLHSELNLSSLELGDSALYFCASSAGGANEQFFGPGTRLTVL.

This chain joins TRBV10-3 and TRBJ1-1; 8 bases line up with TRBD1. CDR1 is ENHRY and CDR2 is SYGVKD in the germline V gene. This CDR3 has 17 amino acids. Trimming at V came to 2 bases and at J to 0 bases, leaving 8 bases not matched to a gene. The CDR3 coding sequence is TGTGCCATCAGTGAGAAAGACAGGGGCCCGATGAACACTGAAGCTTTCTTT. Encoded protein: CAISEKDRGPMNTEAFF.

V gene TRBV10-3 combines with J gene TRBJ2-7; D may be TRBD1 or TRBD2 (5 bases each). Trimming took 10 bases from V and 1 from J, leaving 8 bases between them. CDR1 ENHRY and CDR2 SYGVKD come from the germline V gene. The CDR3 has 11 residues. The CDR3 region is CATGTSYEQYF. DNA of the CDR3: TGTGCCACAGGGACGTCCTACGAGCAGTACTTC.

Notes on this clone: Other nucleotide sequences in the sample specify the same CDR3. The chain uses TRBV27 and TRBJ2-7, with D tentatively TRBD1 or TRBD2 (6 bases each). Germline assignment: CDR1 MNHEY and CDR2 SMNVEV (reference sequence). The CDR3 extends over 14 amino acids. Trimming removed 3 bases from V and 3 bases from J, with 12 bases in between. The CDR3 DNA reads TGTGCCAGCAGTTTGCGGGGACACGGCTACGAGCAGTACTTC. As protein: CASSLRGHGYEQYF.

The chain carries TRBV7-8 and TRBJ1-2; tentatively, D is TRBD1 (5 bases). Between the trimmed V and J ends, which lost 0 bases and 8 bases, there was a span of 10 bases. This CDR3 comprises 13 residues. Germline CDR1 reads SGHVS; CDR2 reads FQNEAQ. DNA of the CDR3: TGTGCCAGCAGCTTAGCGCCAGGGTTCGGCTACACCTTC. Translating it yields CASSLAPGFGYTF. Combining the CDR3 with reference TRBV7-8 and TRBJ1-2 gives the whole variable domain GAGVSQSPRYKVAKRGQDVALRCDPISGHVSLFWYQQALGQGPEFLTYFQNEAQLDKSGLPSDRFFAERPEGSVSTLKIQRTQQEDSAVYLCASSLAPGFGYTFGSGTRLTVV.

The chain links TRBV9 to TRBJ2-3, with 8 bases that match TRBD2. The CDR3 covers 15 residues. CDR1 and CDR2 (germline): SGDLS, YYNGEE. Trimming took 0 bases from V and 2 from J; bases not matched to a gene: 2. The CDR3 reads CASSVDGGDTDTQYF. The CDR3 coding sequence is TGTGCCAGCAGCGTAGACGGGGGGGACACAGATACGCAGTATTTT.

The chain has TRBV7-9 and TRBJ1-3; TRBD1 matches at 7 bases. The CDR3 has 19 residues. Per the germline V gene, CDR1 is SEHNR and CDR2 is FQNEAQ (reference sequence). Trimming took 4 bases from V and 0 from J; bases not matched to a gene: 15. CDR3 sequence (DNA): TGTGCCAGCAGCTCAGGGGGTTATTCTCGGTTCCCCTCTGGAAACACCATATATTTT. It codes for CASSSGGYSRFPSGNTIYF. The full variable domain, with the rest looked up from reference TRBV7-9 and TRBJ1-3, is DTGVSQNPRHKITKRGQNVTFRCDPISEHNRLYWYRQTLGQGPEFLTYFQNEAQLEKSRLLSDRFSAERPKGSFSTLEIQRTEQGDSAMYLCASSSGGYSRFPSGNTIYFGEGSWLTVV.

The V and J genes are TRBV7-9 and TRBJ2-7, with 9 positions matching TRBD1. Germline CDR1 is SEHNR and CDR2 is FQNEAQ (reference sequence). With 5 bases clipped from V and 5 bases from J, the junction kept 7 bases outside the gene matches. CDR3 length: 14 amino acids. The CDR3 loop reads CASSLTGTGNEQYF. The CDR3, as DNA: TGTGCCAGCAGCCTCACCGGGACAGGGAACGAGCAGTACTTC.

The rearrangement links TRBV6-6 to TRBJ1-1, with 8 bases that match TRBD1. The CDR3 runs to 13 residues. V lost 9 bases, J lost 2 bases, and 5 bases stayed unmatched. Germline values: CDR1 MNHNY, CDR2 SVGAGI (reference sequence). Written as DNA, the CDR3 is TGTGCCAGTAAAGGACAGGGAAACACTGAAGCTTTCTTT. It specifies CASKGQGNTEAFF.

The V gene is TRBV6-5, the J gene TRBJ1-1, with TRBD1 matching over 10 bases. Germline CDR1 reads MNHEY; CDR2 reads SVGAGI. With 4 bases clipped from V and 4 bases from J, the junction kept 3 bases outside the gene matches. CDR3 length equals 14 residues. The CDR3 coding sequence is TGTGCCAGCAGTTGGGGACAGGGGAGCACTGAAGCTTTCTTT. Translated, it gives CASSWGQGSTEAFF.

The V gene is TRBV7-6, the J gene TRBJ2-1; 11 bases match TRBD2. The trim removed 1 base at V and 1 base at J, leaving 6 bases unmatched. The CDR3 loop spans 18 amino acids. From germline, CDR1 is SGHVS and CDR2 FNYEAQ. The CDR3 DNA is TGTGCCAGCAGCTTAGGTCCCTTAGCGGGAGGGTCCTACAATGAGCAGTTCTTC. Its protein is CASSLGPLAGGSYNEQFF.

CDR3 sequence (DNA): TGTGCCAGCAGCGTAGACACTAATGAAAAACTGTTTTTT. It yields the protein CASSVDTNEKLFF. V gene TRBV9 combines with J gene TRBJ1-4; D gene unclear. The V end lost 0 bases, the J end lost 2 bases, and 2 bases lay between the germline ends. Germline assignment: CDR1 SGDLS and CDR2 YYNGEE. The CDR3 spans 13 residues.

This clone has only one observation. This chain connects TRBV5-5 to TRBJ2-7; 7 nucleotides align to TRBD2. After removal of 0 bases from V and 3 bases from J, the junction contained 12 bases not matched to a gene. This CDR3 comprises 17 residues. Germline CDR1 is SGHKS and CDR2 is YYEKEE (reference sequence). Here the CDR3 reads CASSLAGGGNYYYEQYF. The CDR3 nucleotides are TGTGCCAGCAGCTTGGCCGGCGGGGGAAACTACTACTACGAGCAGTACTTC.

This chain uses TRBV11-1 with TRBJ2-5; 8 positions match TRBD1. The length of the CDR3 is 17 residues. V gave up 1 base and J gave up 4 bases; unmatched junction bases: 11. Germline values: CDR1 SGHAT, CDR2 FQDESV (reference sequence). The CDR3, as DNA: TGTGCCAGCAGCTTAGGACATTCGGGACAGGATTTAGAGACCCAGTACTTC. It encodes CASSLGHSGQDLETQYF.

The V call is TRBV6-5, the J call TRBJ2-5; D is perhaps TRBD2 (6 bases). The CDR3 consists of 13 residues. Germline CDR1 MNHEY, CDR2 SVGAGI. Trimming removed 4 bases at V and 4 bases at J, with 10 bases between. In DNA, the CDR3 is TGTGCCAGCAGTTTTGGGGGGTTAGAGACCCAGTACTTC. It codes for CASSFGGLETQYF.

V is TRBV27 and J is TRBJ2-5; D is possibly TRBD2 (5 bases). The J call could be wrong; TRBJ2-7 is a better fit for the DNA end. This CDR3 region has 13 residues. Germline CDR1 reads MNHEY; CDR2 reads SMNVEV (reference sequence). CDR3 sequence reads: CASGPRGSYEQYF. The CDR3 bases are TGTGCCAGCGGGCCACGGGGCTCCTACGAGCAGTACTTC.